This paragraph covers one TCR beta chain sequence. The antigen is undetermined. The naive CD8 population came from CD45RO-negative cells selected for CCR7, without terminally differentiated effector memory CD45RA+ cells. This entry comes from a study of shared clonotypes between healthy human individuals. Findings and caveats of the study: An effect of sequencing depth on clonotype sharing among donors was expected.

Repertoires were generated with immunoSEQ multiplex PCR, while TCRdb's copy carries only in-frame clones and drops some. The sample includes hundreds of thousands of clones, 90% to 97% of them seen just once. Germline CDR1 is SGHDT and CDR2 is YYEEEE. The J segment lost 7 bases and the V segment lost 2 bases, leaving 6 bases of the junction unmatched. The CDR3 has 14 amino acids. The clonotype was recovered from a woman aged 25 to 39 in good health. This chain uses TRBV5-6 with TRBJ2-4, with 7 bases lining up with TRBD1. Sequenced: naive CD8+ T cells sorted from blood. CDR3 region: CASSFQTGENIQYF. CDR3 bases: TGTGCCAGCAGCTTCCAAACAGGGGAGAACATTCAGTACTTC. Combining the CDR3 with reference TRBV5-6 and TRBJ2-4 gives the whole variable domain DAGVTQSPTHLIKTRGQQVTLRCSPKSGHDTVSWYQQALGQGPQFIFQYYEEEERQRGNFPDRFSGHQFPNYSSELNVNALLLGDSALYLCASSFQTGENIQYFGAGTRLSVL.